The present entry profiles one TCR beta chain with its context. Its antigen remains unidentified. V dropped 2 bases and J dropped 2 bases, with 11 bases sitting between them. The CDR3 loop spans 15 amino acids. Germline V gene sequence: CDR1 SGHRS, CDR2 YFSETQ. This specimen belongs to a study of T-cell reconstitution after alpha-beta-depleted transplantation in children. General study results and limits: Where some patients showed high TCRbeta diversity at day 60, it came from recipient T cells and thymic progenitors that had survived. By about two months after transplant, alpha-beta T cells reportedly arose from several hundred graft clones that had expanded. T cells produced anew were the main source of T-cell counts and diversity one year after transplant.

Using unique molecular identifiers, the investigators prepared the TCRbeta library. Via MiXCR, TCRdb re-called the PCR reads, giving one row per CDR3 protein. The sample yields about 420,000 distinct CDR3 sequences, 16% seen once. The chain is built from TRBV5-1 and TRBJ1-5, with unresolved D. The receptor was isolated from a boy younger than two who had a stem cell transplant for Wiskott-Aldrich syndrome, so the T cells may come from the graft donor. The material was PBMCs, mostly from graft donor cells, obtained 360 days after TCRalphabeta/CD19-depleted stem cell transplant. CDR3: CASSFTPGGNQPQHF. Here the CDR3 DNA reads TGCGCCAGCAGCTTTACCCCCGGGGGCAATCAGCCCCAGCATTTT.